The 24 T cell receptor beta chains below come from one sample, sequenced in a study of graft-versus-host responses after intestinal transplantation. Profiled with immunoSEQ multiplex PCR; TCRdb holds only in-frame clones, not every one. This table holds fewer than 10,000 clones, approximately 97% found once. The source was PBMCs, collected 23 days after intestinal transplant. The source is a human patient who received an intestinal transplant, so some T cells may come from the graft donor.

The rearrangement uses TRBV7-3 and TRBJ2-2; 7 nucleotides align to TRBD2. Germline V gives CDR1 SGHTA, CDR2 FQGTGA. V shed 7 bases and J 6 bases; nucleotides not matched to a gene: 14. The CDR3 is 16 residues long. The CDR3 is CASNKPGTTAPGELFF. CDR3 DNA: TGTGCCAGCAACAAACCGGGGACTACCGCACCCGGGGAGCTGTTTTTT.

The rearrangement joins TRBV6-5 to TRBJ2-7, with 10 bases aligning to TRBD1. Germline-derived CDR1 and CDR2 are MNHEY and SVGAGI. This CDR3 contains 15 residues. V lost 2 bases and J lost 5; bases outside the gene matches: 6. The CDR3 is CASSYPGTGVNEQYF. CDR3 coding DNA: TGTGCCAGCAGTTACCCCGGGACAGGGGTGAACGAGCAGTACTTC.

The rearrangement uses TRBV11-2 and TRBJ1-5; D is undetermined. The CDR3 contains 13 residues. Germline V gene data show CDR1 as SGHAT and CDR2 as FQNNGV. V shed 3 bases and J shed 4 bases, with 7 bases lying between them. Written as DNA, the CDR3 is TGTGCCAGCAGCTTCTTGGAAAATCAGCCCCAGCATTTT. It specifies CASSFLENQPQHF.

The table lists this clone with a count of one. The rearrangement joins TRBV5-1 to TRBJ2-7, with 9 bases matching TRBD2. V was pared by 0 bases and J by 3 bases, with 7 bases of the junction left unmatched. This CDR3 region has 16 residues. Germline values: CDR1 SGHRS, CDR2 YFSETQ. CDR3 nucleotide sequence: TGCGCCAGCAGCTTGGGGATAGCGGGAGAAGGCTACGAGCAGTACTTC. Translation: CASSLGIAGEGYEQYF.

The chain uses TRBV6-5 and TRBJ1-3, with a possible D match to TRBD1 (5 bases). Germline CDR1 reads MNHEY; CDR2 reads SVGAGI. This CDR3 region has 15 residues. Trimming removed 6 bases from V and 0 bases from J, with 12 bases in between. The DNA of the CDR3 is TGTGCCAGCAGGGGGATGGGGCCCTCTGGAAACACCATATATTTT. Translated: CASRGMGPSGNTIYF.

The chain employs TRBV4-1 and TRBJ1-3, with 9 bases aligning to TRBD1. Per the germline V gene, CDR1 is MGHRA and CDR2 is YSYEKL. Trimming at V came to 3 bases and at J to 4 bases, leaving 13 bases not matched to a gene. The CDR3 extends over 18 amino acids. CDR3 loop: CASSQETQQGAGGNTIYF. CDR3 sequence (DNA): TGCGCCAGCAGCCAGGAGACTCAACAGGGGGCGGGAGGAAACACCATATATTTT.

This chain links TRBV9 with TRBJ2-7, with a weak D call TRBD1 (6 bases). Trimming took off 0 bases at V and 2 bases at J, with 9 bases between the two ends. The CDR3 runs to 14 residues. Per the germline V gene, CDR1 is SGDLS and CDR2 is YYNGEE. The CDR3 sequence is CASSVGDTAYEQYF. The CDR3, as DNA: TGTGCCAGCAGCGTAGGGGACACCGCCTACGAGCAGTACTTC.

The chain joins TRBV13 to TRBJ2-7, with TRBD1 as a possible D gene (6 bases). This CDR3 has 14 residues. Germline V gene lookup returns CDR1 PRHDT and CDR2 FYEKMQ (reference sequence). The ends were cut back, 3 bases at V and 2 bases at J, with 11 bases in the middle. This CDR3 is CASSFRGTTYEQYF. CDR3 DNA: TGTGCCAGCAGCTTCAGGGGAACTACCTACGAGCAGTACTTC.

This clone has only a few counts. The chain carries TRBV7-9 and TRBJ2-5; TRBD1 might be the D (6 bases). Trimming pared 3 bases from V and 5 bases from J, leaving 16 bases between. The germline V gene encodes CDR1 SEHNR and CDR2 FQNEAQ (reference sequence). The CDR3 is 15 amino acids. DNA for the CDR3: TGTGCCAGCAGCTTCCGGGACATGAAAAGGGAGACCCAGTACTTC. Amino acid sequence: CASSFRDMKRETQYF.

This clone occurred once. The gene calls are TRBV21-1 and TRBJ2-5; the DNA was not compared with TRBD2, the D call given in the table. TRBV21-1 is a listed pseudogene. CDR3 length: 19 amino acids. For the CDR3, the DNA is TGTGCCAGCAGCAAAATTCATGGGACTAGCGCCCCCCTACAAGAGACCCAGTACTTC. Residues: CASSKIHGTSAPLQETQYF.

Written as DNA, the CDR3 is TGTGCCAGCAGCTCCCAGGGCCCGGAGACCCAGTACTTC. Translating gives CASSSQGPETQYF. The chain joins TRBV7-3 to TRBJ2-5; perhaps TRBD1 as D (5 bases). Germline assignment: CDR1 SGHTA and CDR2 FQGTGA. V was cut by 4 bases and J by 5 bases, with 11 bases left in between. The CDR3 spans 13 residues.

The chain combines TRBV27 with TRBJ1-1; D is uncertain. V was pared by 2 bases and J by 1 base, with 5 bases between. Germline CDR1 is MNHEY and CDR2 is SMNVEV (reference sequence). This CDR3 has 13 amino acids. CDR3 in DNA: TGTGCCAGCAGTTTAAGGGCGAACACTGAAGCTTTCTTT. The encoded protein is CASSLRANTEAFF.

The chain employs TRBV14 and TRBJ2-7, with D possibly called TRBD1 or TRBD2 (6 bases each). CDR1 is SGHDN and CDR2 is FVKESK in the germline V gene. V was shortened by 3 bases and J by 2 bases, with 11 bases between the two germline ends. The CDR3 length is 14 residues. CDR3 sequence (DNA): TGTGCCAGCAGCCACTCTGGGGGGCCCTACGAGCAGTACTTC. Amino acid sequence: CASSHSGGPYEQYF.

The J gene is TRBJ2-2, the V gene TRBV9, with 8 bases fitting TRBD1. The CDR3 sequence is 16 residues long. The trim removed 4 bases at V and 7 bases at J, leaving 12 bases unmatched. Germline assignment: CDR1 SGDLS and CDR2 YYNGEE. DNA for the CDR3: TGTGCCAGCAGCCTCCAACGGACAGGGTTCGGCGGGGAGCTGTTTTTT. Residues: CASSLQRTGFGGELFF.

This chain joins TRBV28 and TRBJ1-4; D possibly corresponds to TRBD1 (5 bases). Per germline, CDR1 MDHEN and CDR2 SYDVKM. V lost 6 bases, J lost 4 bases, and 15 bases lay in between. The CDR3 covers 15 residues. In nucleotides, the CDR3 is TGTGCCAGCAGCAAAGGGCCGGGGCGTAATGAAAAACTGTTTTTT. Protein sequence: CASSKGPGRNEKLFF. Variable domain in full (rest from reference TRBV28 and TRBJ1-4): DVKVTQSSRYLVKRTGEKVFLECVQDMDHENMFWYRQDPGLGLRLIYFSYDVKMKEKGDIPEGYSVSREKKERFSLILESASTNQTSMYLCASSKGPGRNEKLFFGSGTQLSVL.

The gene calls are TRBV11-2 and TRBJ2-7; D is uncertain. V lost 0 bases and J lost 7, with 13 bases in between. Germline CDR1 is SGHAT and CDR2 is FQNNGV. This CDR3 contains 14 residues. The CDR3 here is CASSLDRAFEEQYF. As DNA, the CDR3 is TGTGCCAGCAGCTTAGATCGGGCGTTTGAAGAGCAGTACTTC.

The chain couples TRBV11-1 to TRBJ2-3, with a tentative D call TRBD2 (5 bases). The germline gives CDR1 SGHAT, CDR2 FQDESV (reference sequence). The V end lost 3 bases, the J end lost 4 bases, and 14 bases lay between the germline ends. The CDR3 runs to 15 residues. CDR3 bases: TGTGCCAGCAGCTTCAGTGACGAGAGGGCAGATACGCAGTATTTT. Residues: CASSFSDERADTQYF. The variable domain in full, completed from reference TRBV11-1 and TRBJ2-3, reads EAEVAQSPRYKITEKSQAVAFWCDPISGHATLYWYRQILGQGPELLVQFQDESVVDDSQLPKDRFSAERLKGVDSTLKIQPAELGDSAMYLCASSFSDERADTQYFGPGTRLTVL.

This chain links TRBV6-6 with TRBJ2-7; possible D gene TRBD2, 6 bases. The V end lost 2 bases, the J end lost 3 bases, and 11 bases lay between the germline ends. CDR1 and CDR2 (germline): MNHNY, SVGAGI (reference sequence). CDR3 length: 14 amino acids. CDR3 sequence reads: CASSYGTLFYEQYF. The CDR3 DNA reads TGTGCCAGCAGTTACGGGACTCTGTTCTACGAGCAGTACTTC.

This rearrangement joins TRBV4-1 to TRBJ1-6, with a weak D call TRBD1 (5 bases). V shed 2 bases and J shed 7 bases, with 12 bases lying between them. The CDR3 is 15 residues long. Germline CDR1 MGHRA, CDR2 YSYEKL. CDR3 bases: TGCGCCAGCAGCCAATACTCGACAGAGAATTCACCCCTCCACTTT. This sequence encodes CASSQYSTENSPLHF.

The V and J genes are TRBV6-1 and TRBJ2-7; no clear D. The CDR3 is 13 residues long. Germline V gene data show CDR1 as MNHNS and CDR2 as SASEGT. The V and J ends lost 6 bases and 4 bases respectively, with 13 bases between them. The CDR3 DNA is TGTGCCAGCAGGGGTCTCACACCATACGAGCAGTACTTC. Translating gives CASRGLTPYEQYF.

The J gene is TRBJ2-2, the V gene TRBV27; maybe TRBD1 (5 bases). The CDR3 covers 13 residues. The germline V gene has CDR1 MNHEY and CDR2 SMNVEV (reference sequence). V gave up 5 bases and J gave up 6 bases, with 10 bases separating them. The CDR3 region has the DNA TGTGCCAGCAGTGGATCAGGGTCCGGGGAGCTGTTTTTT. Residues: CASSGSGSGELFF.

The rearrangement joins TRBV19 to TRBJ1-1; D remains unclear. The CDR3 is 13 residues long. V was pared by 6 bases and J by 1 base, with 9 bases between. CDR1 is LNHDA, CDR2 SQIVND, per germline (reference sequence). CDR3 DNA sequence: TGTGCCAGTAGCCCCACTGGGAACACTGAAGCTTTCTTT. Its protein is CASSPTGNTEAFF. Together with reference TRBV19 and TRBJ1-1, the CDR3 gives the full variable domain: DGGITQSPKYLFRKEGQNVTLSCEQNLNHDAMYWYRQDPGQGLRLIYYSQIVNDFQKGDIAEGYSVSREKKESFPLTVTSAQKNPTAFYLCASSPTGNTEAFFGQGTRLTVV.

The V call is TRBV19, the J call TRBJ2-1, with TRBD1 as a possible D gene (5 bases). The length of the CDR3 is 13 residues. The germline gives CDR1 LNHDA, CDR2 SQIVND (reference sequence). V was trimmed by 10 bases and J by 2 bases, leaving 12 bases between them. CDR3 nucleotides: TGTGCCACCAGCTGGACACCCTACAATGAGCAGTTCTTC. As protein: CATSWTPYNEQFF.

In this sample, this clone turned up once. This chain uses TRBV12-1 with TRBJ2-7. TRBV12-1 is flagged as a pseudogene. This CDR3 spans 15 amino acids. In DNA, the CDR3 is TGTGCCAGCAGCTCGCCGACAGCGGCGTCCTACGAGCAGTACTTC. Translated: CASSSPTAASYEQYF.